The following is a T cell receptor beta chain sequence with its context. The data derive from a study of blood T cell repertoires in COVID-19. On the study more broadly: The origin of the acute and convalescent COVID-19 samples was the United States, Italy and Spain. Sources were T cells, B-cell-depleted T cells, or PBMCs; the material itself was cDNA or gDNA.

How the authors handled the data: By means of reference gene primer amplification, nucleated cell counts were estimated. Here immunoSEQ multiplex PCR was the method, and the copy in TCRdb shows in-frame clones only, minus some. Clone size and the V and J calls come from that table; the DNA yielded D and trimming. The sample consists of roughly 250,000 clones, 88% of them appearing once. CDR1 SNHLY and CDR2 FYNNEI come from the germline V gene. V gave up 3 bases and J gave up 4 bases, with 9 bases separating them. This CDR3 has 13 amino acids. The TCR sequence derives from a man in his 60s who had recovered from COVID-19. Sequencing input: peripheral blood. This chain connects TRBV2 to TRBJ1-2; D call uncertain. The CDR3 bases are TGTGCCAGCAGTGACAGAATTCTCTATGGCTACACCTTC. Protein: CASSDRILYGYTF. The variable domain in full, with the rest retrieved from reference TRBV2 and TRBJ1-2, is EPEVTQTPSHQVTQMGQEVILRCVPISNHLYFYWYRQILGQKVEFLVSFYNNEISEKSEIFDDQFSVERPDGSNFTLKIRSTKLEDSAMYFCASSDRILYGYTFGSGTRLTVV.